This T cell receptor beta chain derives from a study of cytomegalovirus exposure and HLA in healthy donors. The PCR made use of 60 Vbeta and 13 Jbeta primers. Measured with immunoSEQ multiplex PCR; TCRdb has only the in-frame clones, and not every one. The table has around 140,000 clones, more than 75% seen once. Sequences were obtained from PBMCs. The sequence came from a middle-aged man in good health and CMV-seronegative.

As DNA, the CDR3 is TGTGCCAGCAGTGGGACCTCCGGGACAGGGACAGATACGCAGTATTTT. Translated: CASSGTSGTGTDTQYF. This chain uses TRBV25-1 with TRBJ2-3; the match to TRBD1 covers 9 bases. Germline CDR1 is MGHDK and CDR2 is SYGVNS. The CDR3 totals 16 residues. J was trimmed by 3 bases and V by 4 bases; bases with no gene match: 8.